This T cell receptor (beta chain) was retrieved from a study of blood T cell repertoires in COVID-19. CDR1 is SGHNT and CDR2 is YYREEE in the germline V gene (reference sequence). V was trimmed by 4 bases and J by 0 bases, leaving 10 bases between them. The CDR3 contains 15 residues. The repertoire was sequenced with immunoSEQ multiplex PCR; TCRdb's copy has only in-frame clones and lacks some. The repertoire holds about 430,000 clones, with roughly 88% as singletons. Exposed enrollees had met someone with a PCR-confirmed or clinician-diagnosed COVID-19 case at some point within the 2 weeks before study entry.

The chain uses TRBV5-4 and TRBJ2-2, with D tentatively TRBD2 (6 bases). Sequencing was carried out using PBMCs or T cells enriched from blood (not recorded which). The sequence was obtained from a woman aged 18-29 years who had been exposed to COVID-19. The chain's CDR3 is CASSVSGSNTGELFF. The CDR3 region has the DNA TGTGCCAGCAGCGTTAGCGGATCGAACACCGGGGAGCTGTTTTTT.